What follows is one T cell receptor (beta chain) and its context. The CDR3 runs to 17 residues. CDR1 and CDR2 (germline): MNHEY, SMNVEV (reference sequence). The V end was cut by 2 bases, the J end by 6 bases, with 20 bases between. The data are from a study of blood T cell repertoires in COVID-19. The wider study: The samples span acute and convalescent COVID-19 from the United States, Italy and Spain. In each case, the material was cDNA or gDNA derived from T cells, B-cell-depleted T cells, or PBMCs.

Authors' methods: Amplification of reference gene primers was used by the study to estimate nucleated cell counts. Libraries were prepared by immunoSEQ multiplex PCR; TCRdb keeps only in-frame clonotypes and omits some of them. V, J and clone size are those of that table, while D and trimming were read from the DNA. The table shows hundreds of thousands of clones, with roughly 87% occurring only once. The sequencing input was peripheral blood. The J gene is TRBJ2-1, the V gene TRBV27; unclear D gene. This TCR derives from a man between 18 and 35 years old with active or convalescent COVID-19. This CDR3 reads CASSLRPQGPWANEQFF. Here the CDR3 DNA reads TGTGCCAGCAGTTTACGCCCCCAAGGCCCCTGGGCCAATGAGCAGTTCTTC.